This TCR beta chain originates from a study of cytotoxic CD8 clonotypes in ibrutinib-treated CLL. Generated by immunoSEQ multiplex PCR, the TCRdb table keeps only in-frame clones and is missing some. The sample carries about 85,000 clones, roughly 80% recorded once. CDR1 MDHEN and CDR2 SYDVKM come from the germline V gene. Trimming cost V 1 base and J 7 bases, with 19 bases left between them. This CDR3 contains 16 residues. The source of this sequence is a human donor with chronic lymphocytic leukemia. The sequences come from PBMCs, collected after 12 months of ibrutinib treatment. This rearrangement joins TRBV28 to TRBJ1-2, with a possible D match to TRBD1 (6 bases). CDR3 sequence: CASSLSFPRQAGGYTF. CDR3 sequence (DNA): TGTGCCAGCAGTTTATCGTTTCCCCGACAGGCTGGTGGCTACACCTTC.